This T cell receptor (beta chain) comes out of a study of beta chain features in type 1 diabetes. The wider study: The patients were much like the healthy donors in age, gender and cell yields.

Per germline, CDR1 SQVTM and CDR2 ANQGSEA. The CDR3 covers 11 residues. The V and J ends lost 5 bases and 2 bases respectively, with 7 bases between them. The entirety of the isolated RNA underwent reverse transcription, so expressed TCRB transcripts were sequenced. Clones were read by immunoSEQ multiplex PCR, and TCRdb kept only the in-frame ones, dropping some. The sample consists of roughly 500,000 clones, 25% to 35% of them appearing once. Only one heparinised blood draw was taken per donor, and its volume averaged approximately 100 mL. By way of CD45RO/CCR7/CD25/CD127/CD95/CD27, the CD4+ regulatory, stem cell-like memory, central memory and naive cells were sorted. Study outcomes and limitations: Moderate yet significant TCRB CDR3 shortening was seen in Type 1 diabetes patients in all four CD4+ subsets.

A few counts support this clone. As yet, its antigen is unknown. Sequences were obtained from naive CD4+ T cells from blood. This receptor was identified in a man younger than 35 in good health. The chain uses TRBV29-1 and TRBJ2-7; possibly TRBD1 for D (5 bases). The CDR3 DNA reads as TGCAGCGTTACGGACACCTACGAGCAGTACTTC. Amino acids: CSVTDTYEQYF.